This T cell receptor (beta chain) emerged from a study of response to subunit inactivated influenza vaccine listed by TCRdb under 2018. About the study as a whole: Deep quantitative profiling of the T cell receptor repertoire was used in the study to follow responses to a trivalent subunit inactivated influenza vaccine.

This clonotype has a handful of counts. There is no known antigen for this receptor. No per-base quality is available; no much larger clone lies one base away. The time point label of this sample denotes: more than 40 days after influenza vaccine administration. CDR1 and CDR2 (SGHRS, YFSETQ) derive from the germline V gene. Its CDR3 holds 14 amino acids, cysteine through phenylalanine. Just CDR3 DNA is preserved here, 42 bases in frame from base 1. V is pared back by 7 bases and J by 2 bases, with 16 bases lying between the germline termini. On the study overall, not on this receptor specifically: The authors suggested that each seasonal influenza vaccination may recruit only a limited number of new T cells.

Libraries came from RT-PCR. Sequenced using an Illumina HiSeq 2500. Using fastp trimming at Q25 and MiXCR clonotype assembly, TCRdb reanalyzed the public sequencing data and kept in-frame beta chains. Under each unique CDR3 protein, matching rows form one entry showing the most common genes and DNA. Recorded for this sample are about 480,000 distinct CDR3 sequences; 10% to 15% of them occurred a single time. The top ten constitute about an eighth of the sample. The rearranged chain carries TRBV5-1 and TRBJ2-7; no confident D gene assignment can be made. This sample comprised PBMCs from blood, obtained 35 to 45 days after vaccination. The clonotype was recovered from a middle-aged man who received an inactivated influenza vaccine. Donor details come from another sample of the same person, matched by shared clones. The DNA is TGCGCCAGCGGTTCGGGCACTACGCCCTACGAGCAGTACTTC. It is translated as CASGSGTTPYEQYF.